These 7 T cell receptor beta chains were all obtained from the same sample, sequenced in a study of blood T cell repertoires in COVID-19. Method: immunoSEQ multiplex PCR; TCRdb's copy keeps in-frame clones and lacks some. The sample carries fewer than 200,000 clones, approximately 85% recorded once. The sample taken for sequencing was PBMCs or T cells enriched from blood (not recorded which). Receptors originate from a woman aged 18-29 years who had recovered from COVID-19.

The chain joins TRBV6-4 to TRBJ2-1; perhaps TRBD2 as D (5 bases). Looked up from germline, CDR1 is MRHNA and CDR2 is SNTAGT. V gave up 5 bases and J gave up 9 bases, with 14 bases separating them. The CDR3 runs to 13 residues. CDR3 sequence reads: CASSPSSSGEQFF. The CDR3 DNA follows: TGTGCCAGCAGTCCCTCTAGCTCTGGTGAGCAGTTCTTC.

The rearrangement uses TRBV4-3 and TRBJ1-1; D possibly corresponds to TRBD1 (5 bases). Deletions cut 4 bases from V and 5 bases from J, with 26 bases between. This CDR3 is 18 amino acids long. Germline CDR1 reads LGHNA; CDR2 reads YSLEER. CDR3 sequence reads: CASSRLAWQGPYRTEAFF. The DNA for the CDR3 is TGCGCCAGCAGCCGACTAGCATGGCAGGGCCCTTATCGAACTGAAGCTTTCTTT.

CDR3 in amino acids: CASRLTGEGISGANVLTF. The CDR3 bases are TGTGCCAGCAGGTTGACAGGGGAGGGTATCTCTGGGGCCAACGTCCTGACTTTC. The chain uses TRBV28 and TRBJ2-6; D possibly corresponds to TRBD1 (8 bases). CDR1 MDHEN and CDR2 SYDVKM come from the germline V gene. The CDR3 has 18 residues. Deletions cut 6 bases from V and 0 bases from J, with 18 bases between.

The rearrangement links TRBV7-9 to TRBJ2-7, with D uncertain. Germline CDR1 SEHNR, CDR2 FQNEAQ (reference sequence). The V gene lost 5 bases and the J gene lost 6 bases, with 11 bases spanning the gap. CDR3 size: 12 residues. The CDR3 DNA follows: TGTGCCAGCAGCCCCGCGCCGGGCGAGCAGTACTTC. Its protein product is CASSPAPGEQYF.

The gene calls are TRBV10-3 and TRBJ2-5; TRBD2 agrees at 8 bases. CDR1 and CDR2 from the germline V gene are ENHRY and SYGVKD. The CDR3 is made up of 16 amino acids. V gave up 10 bases and J gave up 1 base; unmatched junction bases: 14. The CDR3 loop is CATHPRGLAGQETQYF. The CDR3 DNA reads TGTGCCACCCACCCCCGAGGGCTAGCGGGCCAAGAGACCCAGTACTTC.

The rearrangement uses TRBV29-1 and TRBJ2-5; a possible D gene is TRBD2 (5 bases). CDR1 is SQVTM and CDR2 is ANQGSEA in the germline V gene. Trimming left V 7 bases short and J 4 bases short, with 7 bases between. The CDR3 is 10 residues long. CDR3 bases: TGCAGCGGGGAGTTAGAGACCCAGTACTTC. It is translated as CSGELETQYF. The variable domain in full, with the rest retrieved from reference TRBV29-1 and TRBJ2-5, is SAVISQKPSRDICQRGTSLTIQCQVDSQVTMMFWYRQQPGQSLTLIATANQGSEATYESGFVIDKFPISRPNLTFSTLTVSNMSPEDSSIYLCSGELETQYFGPGTRLLVL.

The chain carries TRBV5-1 and TRBJ2-1, with 10 nucleotides matching TRBD1. V lost 4 bases to trimming and J lost 7 bases; unmatched junction nucleotides: 11. Germline-derived CDR1 and CDR2 are SGHRS and YFSETQ. The CDR3 is 16 residues long. CDR3 nucleotide sequence: TGCGCCAGCAGCAAGCAAGGGACAGGGGAGGCGAATGAGCAGTTCTTC. Its protein product is CASSKQGTGEANEQFF.